Below, one T cell receptor (beta chain) is given with its context. Its specificity is unknown. Germline V gives CDR1 MNHEY, CDR2 SMNVEV (reference sequence). V lost 3 bases to trimming and J lost 2 bases; unmatched junction nucleotides: 8. CDR3 length: 17 amino acids. PCR employed 60 Vbeta and 13 Jbeta primers. Assay: immunoSEQ multiplex PCR; the TCRdb copy retains only in-frame clones and omits some. Of about 82,000 clones in the sample, around 68% were seen once. The data are from a study of cytomegalovirus exposure and HLA in healthy donors. Overall study results and limits: The HLA-A and HLA-B alleles of most subjects were reportedly predicted accurately from TCR beta sequences. With later analysis, a missense DCLRE1C variant became linked to TCR beta V- and J-gene trimming.

J is TRBJ2-3 and V is TRBV27, with TRBD1 identical over 10 bases. The sample comprised PBMCs. This TCR was sampled from a man between 35 and 55 years old in good health and CMV-seropositive. The CDR3 protein is CASSFDSTGGFTDTQYF. The DNA of the CDR3 is TGTGCCAGCAGTTTCGACTCGACAGGGGGCTTCACAGATACGCAGTATTTT.